A single sample gave rise to the 27 T cell receptor beta chains below, sequenced in a study of blood T cell repertoires in COVID-19. The method was immunoSEQ multiplex PCR; TCRdb's version includes in-frame clones alone and lacks a portion of them. The sample records approximately 20,000 clones, approximately 86% being singletons. Source material: peripheral blood. Source of these receptors: a man in his sixties or seventies with acute or convalescent COVID-19.

This clone has a handful of counts. V usage is TRBV21-1 and J usage is TRBJ2-1; the table's D call of TRBD1 was not tested on the DNA. TRBV21-1 is designated a pseudogene. The CDR3 runs 15 residues. CDR3 residues: CASSSPGQDYNEQFF. The DNA of the CDR3 is TGTGCCAGCAGCAGTCCGGGACAGGATTACAATGAGCAGTTCTTC.

J is TRBJ1-5 and V is TRBV10-3, with D hard to call. Germline loops: CDR1 ENHRY, CDR2 SYGVKD. CDR3 length: 14 amino acids. The ends were cut back, 3 bases at V and 0 bases at J, with 6 bases in the middle. CDR3 in amino acids: CAISDEVSNQPQHF. DNA for the CDR3: TGTGCCATCAGTGATGAGGTTAGCAATCAGCCCCAGCATTTT.

The rearrangement joins TRBV6-5 to TRBJ1-2; 9 bases align to TRBD1. The CDR3 is made up of 15 amino acids. The germline V gene encodes CDR1 MNHEY and CDR2 SVGAGI. V shed 2 bases and J 5 bases; nucleotides not matched to a gene: 6. The CDR3 region is CASSYGTGGFYGYTF. CDR3 bases: TGTGCCAGCAGTTACGGTACAGGGGGCTTTTATGGCTACACCTTC.

The genes are TRBV5-4 and TRBJ2-2; a possible D gene is TRBD1 (6 bases). CDR1 SGHNT and CDR2 YYREEE come from the germline V gene (reference sequence). The CDR3 extends over 16 amino acids. Between the trimmed V and J ends, which lost 5 bases and 0 bases, there was a span of 14 bases. CDR3: CASRGQGKSNTGELFF. The CDR3 bases are TGTGCCAGCAGGGGACAAGGGAAATCGAACACCGGGGAGCTGTTTTTT.

Comments on this clone: A junction end diverges from the germline sequence, so it may reflect a read error. The V call is TRBV6-1, the J call TRBJ1-6; D is possibly TRBD1 (6 bases). The CDR3 length is 12 residues. Germline V gene data show CDR1 as MNHNS and CDR2 as SASEGT. The CDR3 is CASSETGGRIYF. CDR3 bases: TGTGCCAGCAGTGAAACGGGGGGCCGGATCTACTTT.

The J gene is TRBJ2-7, the V gene TRBV5-8, with TRBD2 matching 10 bases. V gave up 2 bases and J gave up 1 base; unmatched junction bases: 3. Per the germline V gene, CDR1 is SGHTS and CDR2 is YDEGEE. This CDR3 contains 15 residues. In nucleotides, the CDR3 is TGTGCCAGCAGCTTCCGGACTAGCGGATCCTACGAGCAGTACTTC. It codes for CASSFRTSGSYEQYF. The full variable domain, completed using reference TRBV5-8 and TRBJ2-7, is EAGVTQSPTHLIKTRGQQATLRCSPISGHTSVYWYQQALGLGLQFLLWYDEGEERNRGNFPPRFSGRQFPNYSSELNVNALELEDSALYLCASSFRTSGSYEQYFGPGTRLTVT.

This clone was seen a handful of times. This chain connects TRBV7-2 to TRBJ1-4; tentatively, D is TRBD1 (5 bases). CDR1 SGHTA and CDR2 FQGNSA come from the germline V gene. Trimming removed 4 bases from V and 4 bases from J, with 7 bases in between. This CDR3 region has 13 residues. This chain's CDR3 is CASSSGLNEKLFF. The CDR3 DNA reads TGTGCCAGCAGCTCGGGACTTAATGAAAAACTGTTTTTT.

The chain has TRBV6-2 or TRBV6-3 and TRBJ2-2; 12 nucleotides align to TRBD2. This CDR3 comprises 18 residues. Germline assignment: CDR1 MNHEY and CDR2 SVGEGT. The ends lost 6 bases at V and 0 bases at J; junction bases unmatched: 8. CDR3 region: CASSPASGRAANTGELFF. CDR3 DNA sequence: TGTGCCAGCAGCCCTGCTAGCGGGAGGGCCGCGAACACCGGGGAGCTGTTTTTT.

The rearrangement joins TRBV6-6 to TRBJ2-2, with unresolved D. Trimming removed 0 bases at V and 8 bases at J, with 7 bases between. There are 13 residues in the CDR3. CDR1 and CDR2 (germline): MNHNY, SVGAGI (reference sequence). The CDR3, as DNA: TGTGCCAGCAGTTACTCGCTACCGGGGGAGCTGTTTTTT. Residues: CASSYSLPGELFF.

The CDR3 DNA follows: TGTGCCAGCAGCTTTATTAGCGGGATGGGGGAGACCCAGTACTTC. Amino acids: CASSFISGMGETQYF. This sequence joins TRBV5-5 and TRBJ2-5; 8 bases are shared with TRBD2. The J segment lost 5 bases and the V segment lost 2 bases, leaving 8 bases of the junction unmatched. The germline V gene has CDR1 SGHKS and CDR2 YYEKEE (reference sequence). The CDR3 has 15 residues.

The chain couples TRBV3-1 (or the pseudogene TRBV3-2) to TRBJ1-1, with no clear D. Germline V CDR1 and CDR2: LGHDT, YNNKEL (reference sequence). Between the trimmed V and J ends, which lost 4 bases and 4 bases, there was a span of 13 bases. This CDR3 spans 14 amino acids. CDR3 protein: CASSLRSESTEAFF. DNA of the CDR3: TGTGCCAGCAGCCTCAGATCGGAGTCCACTGAAGCTTTCTTT.

The chain is built from TRBV27 and TRBJ2-2; D not resolved. Trimming removed 2 bases from V and 4 bases from J, with 11 bases in between. Germline V gives CDR1 MNHEY, CDR2 SMNVEV (reference sequence). CDR3 length equals 15 residues. CDR3 loop: CASSLTGRVTGELFF. The CDR3 bases are TGTGCCAGCAGTTTAACGGGTCGGGTCACCGGGGAGCTGTTTTTT.

Only a few counts were recorded for this clone. The CDR3 protein is CASSRTLAVSYNEQFF. CDR3 nucleotides: TGCGCCAGCAGCCGCACGCTAGCGGTCTCCTACAATGAGCAGTTCTTC. This chain uses TRBV4-3 with TRBJ2-1; 7 bases map to TRBD2. This CDR3 comprises 16 residues. Germline V gives CDR1 LGHNA, CDR2 YSLEER. After removal of 4 bases from V and 0 bases from J, the junction contained 6 bases not matched to a gene.

This chain uses TRBV7-9 with TRBJ1-4; D not certain. The CDR3 consists of 14 residues. CDR1 SEHNR and CDR2 FQNEAQ come from the germline V gene (reference sequence). V was trimmed by 5 bases and J by 3 bases, leaving 10 bases between them. The CDR3 reads CASSLTSSNEKLFF. The CDR3, as DNA: TGTGCCAGCAGCCTGACATCCTCTAATGAAAAACTGTTTTTT.

This chain links TRBV7-3 with TRBJ2-1, with TRBD2 matching over 7 bases. Per the germline V gene, CDR1 is SGHTA and CDR2 is FQGTGA. This CDR3 comprises 15 residues. V lost 5 bases, J lost 6 bases, and 10 bases stayed unmatched. The DNA of the CDR3 is TGTGCCAGCAGCCCTTCGGCGGGAGCGATCAATGAGCAGTTCTTC. As protein: CASSPSAGAINEQFF.

This clone was detected only a few times. The chain employs TRBV4-1 and TRBJ2-2; TRBD2 aligns across 14 bases. CDR3 length: 18 residues. Looked up from germline, CDR1 is MGHRA and CDR2 is YSYEKL. Trimming removed 1 base from V and 5 bases from J; junction bases left unmatched: 6. The CDR3 loop is CASSQAGLAGVGTGELFF. The DNA for the CDR3 is TGCGCCAGCAGCCAAGCGGGACTAGCGGGAGTTGGGACCGGGGAGCTGTTTTTT.

This chain uses TRBV7-9 with TRBJ2-3, with 7 bases identical to TRBD1. Germline lookup yields CDR1 SEHNR and CDR2 FQNEAQ (reference sequence). The CDR3 runs to 17 residues. V was clipped by 4 bases and J by 0 bases; unmatched bases: 10. CDR3 in DNA: TGTGCCAGCAGCTATACCAGGACAGGTTCTAGCACAGATACGCAGTATTTT. Translation: CASSYTRTGSSTDTQYF. Using reference TRBV7-9 and TRBJ2-3 for the parts outside the CDR3, the full variable domain is DTGVSQNPRHKITKRGQNVTFRCDPISEHNRLYWYRQTLGQGPEFLTYFQNEAQLEKSRLLSDRFSAERPKGSFSTLEIQRTEQGDSAMYLCASSYTRTGSSTDTQYFGPGTRLTVL.

The chain uses TRBV5-1 and TRBJ2-2; D remains ambiguous. The CDR3 is 15 residues long. V was pared by 4 bases and J by 3 bases, with 13 bases between. CDR1 and CDR2 from the germline V gene are SGHRS and YFSETQ. The CDR3 DNA is TGCGCCAGCAGCATGGAGCGTTCGGACACCGGGGAGCTGTTTTTT. It specifies CASSMERSDTGELFF.

The gene calls are TRBV10-3 and TRBJ2-7, with D maybe TRBD1 (6 bases). Germline V gives CDR1 ENHRY, CDR2 SYGVKD. The CDR3 is 14 residues long. V lost 2 bases and J lost 6, with 14 bases in between. The CDR3 loop is CAISERQVTTEQYF. Written as DNA, the CDR3 is TGTGCCATCAGTGAGAGACAGGTTACCACCGAGCAGTACTTC.

This chain joins TRBV5-4 and TRBJ1-6; TRBD1 matches at 7 bases. The germline CDR1 and CDR2 sequences are SGHNT and YYREEE (reference sequence). The junction had 4 bases not matched to a gene; V was cut back by 3 bases and J by 7 bases. This CDR3 region has 14 residues. The CDR3 DNA reads as TGTGCCAGCAGCTCCGACAGGGAGAATTCACCCCTCCACTTT. It translates to CASSSDRENSPLHF.

The V gene is TRBV19, the J gene TRBJ2-2; maybe TRBD1 (7 bases). CDR3 length: 18 residues. Deletions cut 7 bases from V and 2 bases from J, with 23 bases between. Germline CDR1 is LNHDA and CDR2 is SQIVND (reference sequence). In nucleotides, the CDR3 is TGTGCCAGTAAAAGACAGGGTGGGGGCGGACTAAACACCGGGGAGCTGTTTTTT. It specifies CASKRQGGGGLNTGELFF.

The V gene is TRBV19, the J gene TRBJ2-6, with D uncertain. Germline-derived CDR1 and CDR2 are LNHDA and SQIVND (reference sequence). The CDR3 spans 17 residues. The V and J ends lost 5 bases and 2 bases respectively, with 16 bases between them. CDR3 region: CASSVTLGSTGANVLTF. Here the CDR3 DNA reads TGTGCCAGTAGTGTGACCCTCGGTAGCACTGGGGCCAACGTCCTGACTTTC.

This clone was counted once. The genes are TRBV5-6 and TRBJ1-2; no firm D call. V gave up 4 bases and J gave up 3 bases, with 19 bases separating them. The CDR3 contains 16 residues. Germline CDR1 SGHDT, CDR2 YYEEEE. CDR3 in amino acids: CASSHTFTGWDYGYTF. The CDR3 nucleotides read TGTGCCAGCAGCCATACTTTTACCGGGTGGGACTATGGCTACACCTTC.

This rearrangement joins TRBV28 to TRBJ1-5; 7 bases are shared with TRBD1. Germline V gene data show CDR1 as MDHEN and CDR2 as SYDVKM. The CDR3 contains 15 residues. V dropped 1 base and J dropped 4; count of bases not matched to a gene: 4. CDR3 residues: CASSLYSQGNQPQHF. In nucleotides, the CDR3 is TGTGCCAGCAGTTTATATTCACAGGGGAATCAGCCCCAGCATTTT.

The chain carries TRBV28 and TRBJ1-5; D gene ambiguous. Germline CDR1 and CDR2: MDHEN and SYDVKM. This CDR3 is 15 amino acids long. V shed 6 bases and J shed 0 bases, with 12 bases lying between them. CDR3 nucleotides: TGTGCCAGCAGATGGGAGCCCTATAGCAATCAGCCCCAGCATTTT. The encoded protein is CASRWEPYSNQPQHF.

In DNA, the CDR3 is TGCGCCAGCAGCCAAGACGCCCAGCGGGGATACGAGCAGTACTTC. Its translation is CASSQDAQRGYEQYF. The chain has TRBV4-3 and TRBJ2-7; 7 nucleotides match TRBD2. The V gene's germline CDR1 is LGHNA and CDR2 YSLEER. Trimming took 0 bases from V and 4 from J; bases not matched to a gene: 6. CDR3 size: 15 residues.

V and J are TRBV5-4 and TRBJ2-5; no clear D gene. V gave up 0 bases and J gave up 1 base, with 10 bases separating them. CDR3 size: 15 residues. CDR1 is SGHNT and CDR2 is YYREEE in the germline V gene (reference sequence). Here the CDR3 reads CASSLAGQVQETQYF. The DNA for the CDR3 is TGTGCCAGCAGCTTGGCCGGTCAGGTCCAAGAGACCCAGTACTTC.